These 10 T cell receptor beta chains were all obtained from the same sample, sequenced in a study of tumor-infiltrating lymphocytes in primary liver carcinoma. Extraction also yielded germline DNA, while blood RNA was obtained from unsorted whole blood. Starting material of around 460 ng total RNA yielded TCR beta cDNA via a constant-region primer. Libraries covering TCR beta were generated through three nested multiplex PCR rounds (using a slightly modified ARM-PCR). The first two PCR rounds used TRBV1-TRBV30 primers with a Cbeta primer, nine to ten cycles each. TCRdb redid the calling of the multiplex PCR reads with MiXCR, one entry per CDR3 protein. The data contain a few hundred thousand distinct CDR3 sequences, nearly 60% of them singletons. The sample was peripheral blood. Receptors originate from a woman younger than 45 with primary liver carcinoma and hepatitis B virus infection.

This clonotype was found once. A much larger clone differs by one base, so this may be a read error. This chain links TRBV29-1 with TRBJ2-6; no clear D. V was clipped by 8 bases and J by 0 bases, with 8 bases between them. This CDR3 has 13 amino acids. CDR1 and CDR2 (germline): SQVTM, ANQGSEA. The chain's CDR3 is CSLEPSGANVLTF. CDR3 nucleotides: TGCAGCCTAGAACCCTCTGGGGCCAACGTCCTGACTTTC.

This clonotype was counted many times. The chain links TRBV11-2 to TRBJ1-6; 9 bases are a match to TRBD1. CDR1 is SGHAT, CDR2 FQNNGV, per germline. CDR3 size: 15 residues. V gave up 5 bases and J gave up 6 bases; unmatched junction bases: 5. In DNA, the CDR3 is TGTGCCAGCAGCGTCACAGGGGGCTTTAATTCACCCCTCCACTTT. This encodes CASSVTGGFNSPLHF. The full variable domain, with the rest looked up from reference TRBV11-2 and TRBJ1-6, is EAGVAQSPRYKIIEKRQSVAFWCNPISGHATLYWYQQILGQGPKLLIQFQNNGVVDDSQLPKDRFSAERLKGVDSTLKIQPAKLEDSAVYLCASSVTGGFNSPLHFGNGTRLTVT.

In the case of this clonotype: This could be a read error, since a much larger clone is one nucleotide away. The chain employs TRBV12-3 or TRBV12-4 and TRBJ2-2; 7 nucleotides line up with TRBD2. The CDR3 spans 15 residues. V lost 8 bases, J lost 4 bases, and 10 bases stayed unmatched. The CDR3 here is CASGVGGDGTGELFF. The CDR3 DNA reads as TGTGCCAGCGGCGTTGGGGGGGACGGCACCGGGGAGCTGTTTTTT.

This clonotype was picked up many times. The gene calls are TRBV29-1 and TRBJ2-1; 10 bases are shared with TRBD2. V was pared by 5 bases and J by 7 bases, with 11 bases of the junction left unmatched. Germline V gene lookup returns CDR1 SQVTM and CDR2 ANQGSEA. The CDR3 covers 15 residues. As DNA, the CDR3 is TGCAGCGTTCCCCCTTGGCTAGCGGGAGAGAATGAGCAGTTCTTC. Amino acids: CSVPPWLAGENEQFF.

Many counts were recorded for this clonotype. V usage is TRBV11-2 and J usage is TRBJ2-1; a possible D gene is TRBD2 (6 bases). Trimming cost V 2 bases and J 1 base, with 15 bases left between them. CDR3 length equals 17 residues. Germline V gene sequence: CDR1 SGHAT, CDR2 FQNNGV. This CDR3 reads CASSLISRGRSYNEQFF. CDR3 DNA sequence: TGTGCCAGCAGCTTAATTTCGCGGGGTCGGTCCTACAATGAGCAGTTCTTC.

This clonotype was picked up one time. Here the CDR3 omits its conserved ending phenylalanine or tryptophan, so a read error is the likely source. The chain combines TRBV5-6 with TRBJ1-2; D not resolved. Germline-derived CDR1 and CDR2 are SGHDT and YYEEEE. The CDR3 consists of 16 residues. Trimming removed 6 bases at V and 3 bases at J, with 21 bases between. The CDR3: CASMTLVFSSDYGYTV. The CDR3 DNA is TGTGCCAGCATGACCCTCGTGTTCAGCTCCGACTATGGCTACACCGTC.

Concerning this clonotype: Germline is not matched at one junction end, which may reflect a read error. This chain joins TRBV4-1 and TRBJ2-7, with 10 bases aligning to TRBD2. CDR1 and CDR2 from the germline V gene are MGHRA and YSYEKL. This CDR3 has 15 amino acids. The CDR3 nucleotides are TGCGCCAGCAGCCAAAGCGGGAGGGCCTCGAGCGAGCAGCACTTC. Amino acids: CASSQSGRASSEQHF.

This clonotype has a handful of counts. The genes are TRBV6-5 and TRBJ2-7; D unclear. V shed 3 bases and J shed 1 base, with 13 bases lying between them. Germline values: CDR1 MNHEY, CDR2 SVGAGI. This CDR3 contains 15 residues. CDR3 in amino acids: CASSYKDSRSYEQYF. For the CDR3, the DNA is TGTGCCAGCAGTTATAAGGATAGCAGGTCCTACGAGCAGTACTTC.

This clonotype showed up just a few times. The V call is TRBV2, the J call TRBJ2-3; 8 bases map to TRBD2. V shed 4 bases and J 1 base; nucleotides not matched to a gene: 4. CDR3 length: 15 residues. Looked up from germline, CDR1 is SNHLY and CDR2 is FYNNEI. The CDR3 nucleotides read TGTGCCAGCAGTGTCCCAGCGGGGGGCACAGATACGCAGTATTTT. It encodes CASSVPAGGTDTQYF.

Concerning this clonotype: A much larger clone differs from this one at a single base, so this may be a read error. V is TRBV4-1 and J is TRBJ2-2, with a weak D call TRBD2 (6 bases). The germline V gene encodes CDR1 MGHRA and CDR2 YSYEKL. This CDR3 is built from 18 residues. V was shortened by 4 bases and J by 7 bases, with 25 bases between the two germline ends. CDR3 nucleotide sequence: TGCGCCAGCAGCCCCCCCGTAACAGGCCTAGCGTTCATCGGGGAGCTGTTTTTT. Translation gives CASSPPVTGLAFIGELFF.